This T cell receptor beta chain was profiled in a study of T cells in Graves' hyperthyroidism and ophthalmopathy. Overall study: It was at initial diagnosis, before any treatment, that peripheral blood was collected.

The germline V and J ends were trimmed by 4 bases and 8 bases, with 14 bases remaining between them. This CDR3 contains 14 residues. It was RNA transcripts that yielded the amplified TCR beta CDR3 regions. A set of HTBI primers served as the primers for a first-round RT-PCR of the TCR CDR3. TCRdb ran MiXCR on the multiplex PCR reads and lists one entry per CDR3 protein. The sample lists around 700,000 distinct CDR3 sequences, roughly 20% occurring once. The sample consisted of blood. The receptor was isolated from a woman aged 45-65 years with Graves' hyperthyroidism that later progressed to Graves' ophthalmopathy. The rearrangement links TRBV12-3 or TRBV12-4 to TRBJ2-2; D unclear. CDR3 nucleotide sequence: TGTGCCAGCAGTTCCCGACTGGAGTCAGGGGAGCTGTTTTTT. Residues: CASSSRLESGELFF.